Here is one T cell receptor beta chain with its context. The antigen is not known. Coverage ceases 3 residues before the CDR3 finishes, and the germline J gene fills in the end. The entry originates in a study of T cell clonality in common variable immunodeficiency. Patients and controls were mostly of Caucasian heritage. Donors gave roughly 5 to 8 ml heparinized peripheral whole blood. CDR1 is MNHEY and CDR2 is SVGEGT in the germline V gene. The CDR3 has 11 residues. CVID and control samples used equivalent genomic DNA input. The table came from immunoSEQ multiplex PCR; TCRdb's copy has only in-frame clones and leaves some out. The sample presents about 1,600 clones, none singletons. Findings and caveats of the study: In common variable immunodeficiency, TCR beta chains reportedly carried fewer deletions and N-nucleotide insertions.

The gene calls are TRBV6-2 or TRBV6-3 and TRBJ1-2; D is unclear. The sequencing input was peripheral blood mononuclear cells. The receptor was derived from a human donor with common variable immunodeficiency. The CDR3 region is CASSYGGGYTF. Incomplete CDR3 DNA: TGTGCCAGCAGTTACGGCGGCGGC.